What follows are 12 T cell receptor beta chains derived from one specimen sequenced in a study of blood T cell repertoires in COVID-19. Assay: immunoSEQ multiplex PCR; the TCRdb copy retains only in-frame clones and omits some. The sample records tens of thousands of clones, around 90% being singletons. Input material: peripheral blood. The source of these receptors is a man aged 55 to 70 with COVID-19, enrolled during active disease.

The V and J genes are TRBV6-5 and TRBJ1-5; 8 bases line up with TRBD1. There are 15 residues in the CDR3. V was pared by 6 bases and J by 2 bases, with 6 bases of the junction left unmatched. Germline-derived CDR1 and CDR2 are MNHEY and SVGAGI. The CDR3 region is CASSRGTGGNQPQHF. CDR3 DNA sequence: TGTGCCAGCAGCCGTGGGACAGGAGGCAATCAGCCCCAGCATTTT.

The V call is TRBV4-2, the J call TRBJ1-3, with 7 bases aligning to TRBD1. The CDR3 is 13 amino acids. Looked up from germline, CDR1 is LGHNA and CDR2 is YNFKEQ. Losses at the gene ends were 4 bases for V and 3 bases for J; bases not matched to a gene: 0. CDR3 DNA sequence: TGTGCCAGCAGCCCAGGGGGTGGAAACACCATATATTTT. This encodes CASSPGGGNTIYF.

V usage is TRBV4-3 and J usage is TRBJ1-1; D unclear. With 0 bases removed from V and 5 bases from J, the gap between germline ends came to 13 bases. The CDR3 covers 15 residues. Germline V CDR1 and CDR2: LGHNA, YSLEER. The CDR3 here is CASSQDDGLRTEAFF. The CDR3, as DNA: TGCGCCAGCAGCCAAGACGACGGCCTGAGGACTGAAGCTTTCTTT.

This clone showed up just once. This chain uses TRBV5-4 with TRBJ2-7, with 7 bases matching TRBD1. The CDR3 length is 12 residues. The trim removed 7 bases at V and 3 bases at J, leaving 4 bases unmatched. In germline, CDR1 is SGHNT, CDR2 YYREEE (reference sequence). CDR3 region: CASSRDSYEQYF. CDR3 DNA: TGTGCCAGCTCCCGGGACAGCTACGAGCAGTACTTC.

V is TRBV19 and J is TRBJ1-6, with a tentative D call TRBD1 (5 bases). The CDR3 runs to 14 residues. The germline V and J ends were trimmed by 4 bases and 8 bases, with 12 bases remaining between them. Germline CDR1 LNHDA, CDR2 SQIVND (reference sequence). CDR3 nucleotide sequence: TGTGCCAGTAGTACCCTGGGGGGTTATTCACCCCTCCACTTT. This codes for CASSTLGGYSPLHF.

The table lists this clone with a count of one. The gene calls are TRBV6-5 and TRBJ1-2, with D possibly TRBD1 on 5 matching bases. The CDR3 has 15 residues. The V end was cut by 0 bases, the J end by 4 bases, with 12 bases between. Germline assignment: CDR1 MNHEY and CDR2 SVGAGI. CDR3 loop: CASSYSQGGGYGYTF. CDR3 bases: TGTGCCAGCAGTTACTCCCAGGGCGGGGGCTATGGCTACACCTTC.

In regard to this clone: The junction and the germline gene differ at one end; a read error may be behind it. This chain links TRBV4-1 with TRBJ2-7, with D perhaps matching TRBD2 (5 bases). The CDR3 has 12 residues. CDR1 is MGHRA and CDR2 is YSYEKL in the germline V gene. CDR3: CASSQDRGPLDF. The CDR3, as DNA: TGCGCCAGCAGCCAAGATCGGGGTCCCTTGGACTTC.

This rearrangement joins TRBV7-2 to TRBJ1-1, with TRBD1 as a possible D gene (6 bases). The CDR3 runs to 16 residues. V lost 5 bases, J lost 1 base, and 17 bases lay in between. Germline CDR1 is SGHTA and CDR2 is FQGNSA. The CDR3 DNA follows: TGTGCCAGCAGCGCCGGCGGGGGCCGGCGGAACACTGAAGCTTTCTTT. Protein product: CASSAGGGRRNTEAFF.

As regards this clone: The same CDR3 is also encoded by other DNA sequences in this sample. CDR3 sequence (DNA): TGCGCCAGCAGCCGGGATTCTAATTCACCCCTCCACTTT. It codes for CASSRDSNSPLHF. The chain joins TRBV10-1 to TRBJ1-6; D unclear. Deletions cut 6 bases from V and 6 bases from J, with 9 bases between. CDR1 and CDR2 (germline): WNHNN, SYGVQD (reference sequence). The CDR3 has 13 amino acids.

The chain combines TRBV10-3 with TRBJ2-1, with D tentatively TRBD1 (6 bases). CDR1 is ENHRY, CDR2 SYGVKD, per germline. The CDR3 covers 14 residues. Trimming cost V 4 bases and J 0 bases, with 7 bases left between them. The CDR3: CAISGQDSYNEQFF. CDR3 coding DNA: TGTGCCATCAGTGGACAGGACTCCTACAATGAGCAGTTCTTC.

The table lists this clone with a few counts. This chain links TRBV10-3 with TRBJ2-1; D gene ambiguous. The V end was cut by 6 bases, the J end by 4 bases, with 13 bases between. The CDR3 spans 14 residues. Germline V lookup: CDR1 ENHRY, CDR2 SYGVKD. CDR3 coding DNA: TGTGCCATCAGGTACAGTTCCATATACAATGAGCAGTTCTTC. This encodes CAIRYSSIYNEQFF.

The CDR3, as DNA: TGTGCCAGCAGCCAAGAAACACAGGGGTCTGAAGCTTTCTTT. Residues: CASSQETQGSEAFF. The V and J genes are TRBV14 and TRBJ1-1, with TRBD1 identical over 7 bases. The J segment lost 6 bases and the V segment lost 0 bases, leaving 4 bases of the junction unmatched. The germline CDR1 and CDR2 sequences are SGHDN and FVKESK. The CDR3 is 14 residues long.